These 23 T cell receptor beta chains came from one sample sequenced in a study of cytomegalovirus exposure and HLA in healthy donors. Primers: 60 Vbeta forward and 13 Jbeta reverse. Assay: immunoSEQ multiplex PCR; the TCRdb copy retains only in-frame clones and omits some. The sample holds some 170,000 clones, around 82% seen once. Input material: PBMCs. These receptors came from a man in his forties or fifties in good health and CMV-seropositive.

The V and J genes are TRBV25-1 and TRBJ2-1; TRBD2 aligns across 8 bases. This CDR3 has 17 residues. Germline CDR1 MGHDK, CDR2 SYGVNS. V shed 3 bases and J 8 bases; nucleotides not matched to a gene: 15. In DNA form, the CDR3 reads TGTGCCAGCAGTGAGTTAGCTATGGGGCGGGGGGCCCATGAGCAGTTCTTC. Its translation: CASSELAMGRGAHEQFF.

The chain joins TRBV5-1 to TRBJ2-3; perhaps TRBD1 as D (6 bases). Germline V CDR1 and CDR2: SGHRS, YFSETQ. Trimming shortened V by 7 bases and J by 0 bases, and 12 bases separated the two germline ends. CDR3 size: 14 residues. CDR3 sequence reads: CASGGQRSTDTQYF. The CDR3 bases are TGCGCCAGCGGAGGACAGCGGAGCACAGATACGCAGTATTTT.

The rearrangement uses TRBV11-2 and TRBJ2-5; D possibly corresponds to TRBD2 (6 bases). Germline CDR1 is SGHAT and CDR2 is FQNNGV. There are 16 residues in the CDR3. The germline V and J ends were trimmed by 1 base and 0 bases, with 12 bases remaining between them. In DNA, the CDR3 is TGTGCCAGCAGCTTAGTTGGCGGGGCGTACCAAGAGACCCAGTACTTC. This codes for CASSLVGGAYQETQYF.

The chain links TRBV5-4 to TRBJ2-1, with D hard to call. CDR1 is SGHNT and CDR2 is YYREEE in the germline V gene (reference sequence). The V gene lost 3 bases and the J gene lost 8 bases, with 12 bases spanning the gap. The CDR3 is 13 amino acids. CDR3 loop: CASSSYPFDEQFF. The CDR3 nucleotides are TGTGCCAGCAGCTCGTATCCGTTTGATGAGCAGTTCTTC.

The J gene is TRBJ2-7, the V gene TRBV19; 7 nucleotides agree with TRBD1. CDR3 size: 13 residues. The V gene's germline CDR1 is LNHDA and CDR2 SQIVND (reference sequence). Trimming cost V 3 bases and J 3 bases; bases outside gene matches: 2. The CDR3 is CASSMGDSYEQYF. The CDR3 DNA is TGTGCCAGTAGTATGGGGGACAGCTACGAGCAGTACTTC.

V and J are TRBV19 and TRBJ1-1; D may be TRBD1 (5 bases). This CDR3 comprises 13 residues. The V gene lost 3 bases and the J gene lost 2 bases, with 7 bases spanning the gap. Germline V CDR1 and CDR2: LNHDA, SQIVND (reference sequence). The DNA for the CDR3 is TGTGCCAGTAGTATGACAGTAAACACTGAAGCTTTCTTT. It yields the protein CASSMTVNTEAFF.

V usage is TRBV28 and J usage is TRBJ1-5; D might be TRBD1 (6 bases). CDR3 length: 13 residues. The germline gives CDR1 MDHEN, CDR2 SYDVKM. V lost 5 bases and J lost 6, with 11 bases in between. The CDR3: CASSLGAVQPQHF. Written as DNA, the CDR3 is TGTGCCAGCAGTCTGGGGGCGGTTCAGCCCCAGCATTTT.

The chain uses TRBV6-1 and TRBJ1-5, with 8 bases that match TRBD1. The V gene end was trimmed by 5 bases and the J gene end by 5 bases; junction bases not matched to a gene: 8. In germline, CDR1 is MNHNS, CDR2 SASEGT. The CDR3 consists of 15 residues. The CDR3 sequence is CASSPTDRGDQPQHF. The CDR3 DNA reads TGTGCCAGCAGTCCTACCGACAGGGGAGATCAGCCCCAGCATTTT.

The chain recombines TRBV2 with TRBJ2-7; 10 positions agree with TRBD2. The CDR3 is made up of 17 amino acids. Germline V gene data show CDR1 as SNHLY and CDR2 as FYNNEI. The V segment lost 7 bases and the J segment 4 bases; nucleotides outside the gene matches: 16. The CDR3 nucleotides are TGTGCCAGCATCGGGAGTAGCGGGAGGAGGGCCGGGTACGAGCAGTACTTC. It is translated as CASIGSSGRRAGYEQYF.

The gene calls are TRBV28 and TRBJ2-4; perhaps TRBD1 as D (6 bases). Trimming took 6 bases from V and 0 from J, leaving 18 bases between them. The CDR3 runs to 17 residues. Germline loops: CDR1 MDHEN, CDR2 SYDVKM. CDR3 residues: CASSIIQGELAKNIQYF. CDR3 coding DNA: TGTGCCAGCAGCATTATACAGGGCGAACTAGCCAAAAACATTCAGTACTTC.

This chain links TRBV5-1 with TRBJ1-2; 9 bases are a match to TRBD1. Germline V gives CDR1 SGHRS, CDR2 YFSETQ. The CDR3 spans 16 residues. J gave up 3 bases and V 0 bases, and 6 bases lay outside the gene matches. The CDR3 nucleotides read TGCGCCAGCAGCTTGGTCCGGGACAGGGTATACTATGGCTACACCTTC. Amino acids: CASSLVRDRVYYGYTF.

The rearrangement uses TRBV19 and TRBJ2-1; the D gene is possibly TRBD1 (6 bases). In germline, CDR1 is LNHDA, CDR2 SQIVND (reference sequence). The CDR3 loop spans 15 amino acids. Trimming left V 4 bases short and J 2 bases short, with 12 bases between. Here the CDR3 DNA reads TGTGCCAGTAGTACACAGGGTGGCCCCTACAATGAGCAGTTCTTC. Protein product: CASSTQGGPYNEQFF.

The V gene is TRBV5-6, the J gene TRBJ1-4, with D perhaps TRBD1 (5 bases). CDR3 length equals 15 residues. Germline V CDR1 and CDR2: SGHDT, YYEEEE. Trimming pared 2 bases from V and 3 bases from J, leaving 11 bases between. CDR3 nucleotides: TGTGCCAGCAGCTTAGTGGGGGGACCTAATGAAAAACTGTTTTTT. Its protein product is CASSLVGGPNEKLFF.

The chain couples TRBV11-2 to TRBJ2-5; unclear D gene. The closer fit of TRBJ2-7 to the DNA end suggests the J call may be wrong. This CDR3 region has 12 residues. Per the germline V gene, CDR1 is SGHAT and CDR2 is FQNNGV. CDR3 protein: CASSSEQYEQYF. DNA of the CDR3: TGTGCCAGCAGCTCCGAGCAATACGAGCAGTACTTC.

The chain joins TRBV7-2 to TRBJ2-7; D is possibly TRBD1 (5 bases). V gave up 5 bases and J gave up 2 bases, with 13 bases separating them. The CDR3 totals 14 residues. Germline CDR1 and CDR2: SGHTA and FQGNSA. CDR3: CASSTQVPPYEQYF. Written as DNA, the CDR3 is TGTGCCAGCAGCACACAGGTTCCCCCCTACGAGCAGTACTTC.

The chain recombines TRBV30 with TRBJ1-4, with 10 bases identical to TRBD1. The CDR3 covers 14 residues. Trimming removed 2 bases from V and 5 bases from J; junction bases left unmatched: 2. CDR1 GTSNPN and CDR2 SVGIG come from the germline V gene (reference sequence). The CDR3 nucleotides read TGTGCCTGGAGTCCGGACAGGGGGAATGAAAAACTGTTTTTT. This encodes CAWSPDRGNEKLFF.

The chain couples TRBV11-2 to TRBJ2-7; a weak D match, TRBD1 (6 bases). Germline V gene sequence: CDR1 SGHAT, CDR2 FQNNGV. Trimming stripped 4 bases from V and 4 bases from J, with 8 bases between. This CDR3 contains 12 residues. The CDR3 loop is CASSSQGYEQYF. Here the CDR3 DNA reads TGTGCCAGCAGCTCACAGGGATACGAGCAGTACTTC.

This clone came up a few times. The CDR3 here is CASSVARTGPLLGYTF. The CDR3, as DNA: TGTGCCAGCAGCGTAGCTCGGACAGGACCCCTATTAGGCTACACCTTC. The rearrangement joins TRBV9 to TRBJ1-2; TRBD1 matches 7 bases. CDR3 length equals 16 residues. Trimming removed 0 bases from V and 8 bases from J; junction bases left unmatched: 13. Germline assignment: CDR1 SGDLS and CDR2 YYNGEE. The full variable domain, with the rest looked up from reference TRBV9 and TRBJ1-2, is DSGVTQTPKHLITATGQRVTLRCSPRSGDLSVYWYQQSLDQGLQFLIQYYNGEERAKGNILERFSAQQFPDLHSELNLSSLELGDSALYFCASSVARTGPLLGYTFGSGTRLTVV.

V gene TRBV7-2 combines with J gene TRBJ2-1, with 12 nucleotides matching TRBD2. This CDR3 has 15 residues. Per the germline V gene, CDR1 is SGHTA and CDR2 is FQGNSA. The trim removed 4 bases at V and 9 bases at J, leaving 7 bases unmatched. The CDR3 coding sequence is TGTGCCAGCAGCTACCTAGCGGGAGGGCAATCTGAGCAGTTCTTC. It yields the protein CASSYLAGGQSEQFF.

For the CDR3, the DNA is TGTGCCAGCAGTCCCGACAGGTACACTGAAGCTTTCTTT. The encoded protein is CASSPDRYTEAFF. This rearrangement joins TRBV6-6 to TRBJ1-1, with TRBD1 as a possible D gene (6 bases). CDR3 size: 13 residues. V dropped 5 bases and J dropped 3 bases, with 10 bases sitting between them. Germline CDR1 MNHNY, CDR2 SVGAGI (reference sequence).

This clone was observed a few times. V gene TRBV7-2 combines with J gene TRBJ1-2, with D tentatively TRBD1 (5 bases). CDR1 is SGHTA, CDR2 FQGNSA, per germline. CDR3 length: 16 residues. The ends were cut back, 1 base at V and 4 bases at J, with 16 bases in the middle. The CDR3 protein is CASSLGGRDDVYGYTF. For the CDR3, the DNA is TGTGCCAGCAGCTTAGGTGGCAGGGATGATGTCTATGGCTACACCTTC.

The chain recombines TRBV4-2 with TRBJ2-7; D is unclear. Germline V lookup: CDR1 LGHNA, CDR2 YNFKEQ. The germline V and J ends were trimmed by 3 bases and 4 bases, with 10 bases remaining between them. The CDR3 loop spans 13 amino acids. In DNA form, the CDR3 reads TGTGCCAGCAGCCATCTCACTTGGTACGAGCAGTACTTC. Its protein product is CASSHLTWYEQYF.

The CDR3, as DNA: TGTGCCAGCAGTCCACCCGGGGGGCCCGCTAATGAAAAACTGTTTTTT. Amino acids: CASSPPGGPANEKLFF. J is TRBJ1-4 and V is TRBV28; perhaps TRBD1 as D (6 bases). The CDR3 is 16 amino acids. The germline V gene has CDR1 MDHEN and CDR2 SYDVKM. Trimming left V 5 bases short and J 3 bases short, with 16 bases between.